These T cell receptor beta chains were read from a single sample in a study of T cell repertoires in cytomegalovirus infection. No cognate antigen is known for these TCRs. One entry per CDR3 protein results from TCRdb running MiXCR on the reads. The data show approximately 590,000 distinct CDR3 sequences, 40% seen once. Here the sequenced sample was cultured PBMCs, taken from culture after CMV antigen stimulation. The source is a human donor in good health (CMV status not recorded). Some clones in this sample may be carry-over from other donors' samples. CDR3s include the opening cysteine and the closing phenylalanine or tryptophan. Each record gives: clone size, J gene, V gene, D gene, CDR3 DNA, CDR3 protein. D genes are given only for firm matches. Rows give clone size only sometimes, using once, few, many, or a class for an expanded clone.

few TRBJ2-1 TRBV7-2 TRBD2 TGTGCCAGCAGCATTCTCGGACTAGCCAATGAGCAGTTCTTC CASSILGLANEQFF
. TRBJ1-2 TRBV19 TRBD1 TGTGCCAGTAGTACAACGGGACAGGGTGACTATGGCTACACCTTC CASSTTGQGDYGYTF
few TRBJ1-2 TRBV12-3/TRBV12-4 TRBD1 TGTGCCAGCAGCCCCGGGACAGTCAAGCTCTATGGCTACACCTTC CASSPGTVKLYGYTF
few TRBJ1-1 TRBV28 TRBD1 TGTGCCAGCGGAAGGGACAGTGAAGCTTTCTTT CASGRDSEAFF
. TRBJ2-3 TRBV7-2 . TGTGCCAGCAGCTTCCAGGGTAGGAATACGCAGTATTTT CASSFQGRNTQYF
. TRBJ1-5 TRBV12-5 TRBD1 TGTGCTAGTGGTTTGGTCGAGGGACAGGGATTATATAGCAATCAGCCCCAGCATTTT CASGLVEGQGLYSNQPQHF
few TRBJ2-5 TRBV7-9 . TGTGCCAGCAGCTACAGGGTCGGGGAGACCCAGTACTTC CASSYRVGETQYF
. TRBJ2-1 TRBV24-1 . TGTGCCACCAGTCCCAGGGGTCAATACAATGAGCAGTTCTTC CATSPRGQYNEQFF
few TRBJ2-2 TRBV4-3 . TGCGCCAGCAGCCTTGGAGCGGGACAAATAAACACCGGGGAGCTGTTTTTT CASSLGAGQINTGELFF
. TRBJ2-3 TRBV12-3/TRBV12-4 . TGTGCCAGCCTAAGGTCGGATACGCAGTATTTT CASLRSDTQYF
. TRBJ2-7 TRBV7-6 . TGTGCCAGCAGCTTAGCGCCTACTGCCTACGAGCAGTACTTC CASSLAPTAYEQYF